These T cell receptor beta chains were read from a single sample in a study of T cell responses to AZD1222 COVID-19 vaccine. The data were produced by immunoSEQ multiplex PCR, yet TCRdb's version contains in-frame clones alone and is incomplete. Of about 180,000 clones in the sample, roughly 91% are singletons; the top ten hold 0.8% to 1.3%. Source: peripheral blood, taken 28 days after the second dose of the MenACWY control vaccine. All receptors come from an adult who received the MenACWY meningococcal vaccine as a control. Each CDR3 is given with its conserved first and last residue. The D gene is left open where the match is weak. Clone size is stated in some rows and not others, as once, few, many or a class when expanded.

V gene	J gene	clone size	D gene	CDR3 protein	CDR3 DNA
TRBV10-3	TRBJ1-1	NA	TRBD1	CAISERDSRTEAFF	TGTGCCATCAGTGAGAGGGACAGTAGAACTGAAGCTTTCTTT
TRBV30	TRBJ2-3	NA	NA	CAWSAGISDTQYF	TGTGCCTGGAGTGCGGGTATCTCAGATACGCAGTATTTT
TRBV11-2	TRBJ1-4	once	NA	CASSFGGTVNEKLFF	TGTGCCAGCAGCTTTGGCGGGACGGTGAATGAAAAACTGTTTTTT
TRBV12-2	TRBJ2-1	NA	NA	CASRSPWDGRSYNEQFF	TGTGCAAGTCGCTCGCCGTGGGACGGGCGCTCCTACAATGAGCAGTTCTTC
TRBV4-3	TRBJ2-5	NA	NA	CASSQALASAQETQYF	TGCGCCAGCAGCCAAGCATTGGCGTCAGCGCAAGAGACCCAGTACTTC
TRBV5-4	TRBJ1-5	NA	NA	CASSLGLEGNQPQHF	TGTGCCAGCAGCTTGGGATTAGAGGGCAATCAGCCCCAGCATTTT
TRBV5-1	TRBJ1-1	NA	NA	CASSLLPNTEAFF	TGCGCCAGCAGCTTGCTACCGAACACTGAAGCTTTCTTT
TRBV10-1	TRBJ2-5	NA	NA	CASSESLGGYQYF	TGCGCCAGCAGTGAGTCACTGGGCGGCTACCAGTACTTC
TRBV2	TRBJ2-5	NA	NA	CASSELQETQYF	TGTGCCAGCAGTGAACTACAAGAGACCCAGTACTTC
TRBV14	TRBJ2-3	NA	TRBD1	CASSRDRGPTDTQYF	TGTGCCAGCAGCCGTGACAGGGGTCCAACAGATACGCAGTATTTT
TRBV7-9	TRBJ1-2	once	NA	CASSAGVYGYTF	TGTGCCAGCAGCGCCGGGGTCTATGGCTACACCTTC
TRBV10-3	TRBJ1-2	NA	NA	CAISEQAGRAYGYTF	TGTGCCATCAGTGAGCAGGCAGGCAGAGCCTATGGCTACACCTTC
TRBV5-1	TRBJ2-7	NA	NA	CASSLAVYHEQYF	TGCGCCAGCAGCTTGGCCGTTTACCACGAGCAGTACTTC
TRBV5-8	TRBJ1-2	NA	TRBD1	CASSLEEGANGYTF	TGTGCCAGCAGCTTAGAGGAGGGGGCGAATGGCTACACCTTC